The TCR beta chain described here comes from a study of beta chain features in type 1 diabetes. Study-level findings and limits: Type 1 diabetes patients had moderately but significantly shorter TCRB CDR3s in all four CD4+ subsets.

Germline loops: CDR1 SGHDN, CDR2 FVKESK. The CDR3 totals 13 residues. The V end lost 4 bases, the J end lost 9 bases, and 10 bases lay between the germline ends. The study reverse transcribed the entire isolated RNA, so it sequenced expressed TCRB transcripts. Method: immunoSEQ multiplex PCR; TCRdb's copy keeps in-frame clones and lacks some. This sample has around 130,000 clones; approximately 10% occur once, and the top ten carry about 0.7%. In its sample, this clone was seen many times. Its specificity is not known. The chain employs TRBV14 and TRBJ1-6; no clear D gene. The sequence was obtained from a man aged 30 to 45 with type 1 diabetes. The sequencing input was central memory CD4+ T cells from blood. DNA for the CDR3: TGTGCCAGCAGCCCCACCGAGGGTTCACCCCTCCACTTT. Translated: CASSPTEGSPLHF.